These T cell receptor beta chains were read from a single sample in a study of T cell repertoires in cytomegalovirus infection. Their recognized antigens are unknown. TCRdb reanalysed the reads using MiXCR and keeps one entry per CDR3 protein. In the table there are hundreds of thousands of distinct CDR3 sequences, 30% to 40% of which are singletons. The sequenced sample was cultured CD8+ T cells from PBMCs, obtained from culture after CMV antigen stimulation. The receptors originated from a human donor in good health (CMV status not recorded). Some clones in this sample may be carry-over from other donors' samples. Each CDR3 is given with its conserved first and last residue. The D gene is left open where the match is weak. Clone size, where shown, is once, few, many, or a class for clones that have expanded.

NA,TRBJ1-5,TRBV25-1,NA,CASSPTGFRQPQHF,TGTGCCAGCAGCCCTACAGGGTTCAGACAGCCCCAGCATTTT
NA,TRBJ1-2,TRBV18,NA,CASSPREGFKDGYTF,TGTGCCAGCTCACCACGCGAAGGATTTAAGGATGGCTACACCTTC
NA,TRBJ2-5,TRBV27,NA,CASSSDPQSPEETQYF,TGTGCCAGCAGTTCTGACCCCCAGAGTCCAGAAGAGACCCAGTACTTC
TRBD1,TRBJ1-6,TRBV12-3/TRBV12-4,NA,CASSAGQGGVSPLHF,TGTGCCAGCAGTGCGGGACAGGGAGGTGTTTCACCCCTCCACTTT
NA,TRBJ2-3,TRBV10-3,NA,CAISESQERTDTQYF,TGTGCCATCAGTGAGTCACAGGAGCGCACAGATACGCAGTATTTT
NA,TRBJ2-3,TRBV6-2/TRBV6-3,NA,CASSYSAYITDTQYF,TGTGCCAGCAGTTACTCTGCCTACATCACAGATACGCAGTATTTT
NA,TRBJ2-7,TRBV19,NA,CASSIGDPDSYEQYF,TGTGCCAGTAGTATTGGGGACCCGGACTCCTACGAGCAGTACTTC
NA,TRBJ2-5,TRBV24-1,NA,CATSDLQVVGGAETQYF,TGTGCCACCAGTGATTTGCAGGTAGTGGGGGGCGCAGAGACCCAGTACTTC
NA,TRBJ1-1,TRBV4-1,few,CASSPGEGWTEAFF,TGCGCCAGCAGCCCCGGGGAGGGATGGACTGAAGCTTTCTTT
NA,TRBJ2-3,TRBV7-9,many,CASSLAGLDTQYF,TGTGCCAGCAGCTTAGCAGGGCTGGATACGCAGTATTTT
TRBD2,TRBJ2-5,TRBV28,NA,CASSFGLAGALQETQYF,TGTGCCAGCAGTTTTGGGCTAGCGGGGGCCCTACAAGAGACCCAGTACTTC
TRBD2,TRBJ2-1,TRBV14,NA,CASSQDGGAGDEQFF,TGTGCCAGCAGCCAAGACGGGGGGGCCGGGGATGAGCAGTTCTTC
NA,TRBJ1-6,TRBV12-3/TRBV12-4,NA,CASVQGMGSPLHF,TGTGCCAGCGTGCAGGGGATGGGATCACCCCTCCACTTT
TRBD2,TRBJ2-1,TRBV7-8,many,CASSRLAESYNEQFF,TGTGCCAGCAGTCGACTAGCAGAGAGCTACAATGAGCAGTTCTTC
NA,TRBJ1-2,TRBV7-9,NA,CASSPEGRAHGYTF,TGTGCCAGCAGCCCAGAGGGTAGGGCCCATGGCTACACCTTC
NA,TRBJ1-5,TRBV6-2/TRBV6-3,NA,CASSYPGRQNQPQHF,TGTGCCAGCAGTTATCCGGGACGGCAGAATCAGCCCCAGCATTTT
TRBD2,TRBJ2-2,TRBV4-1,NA,CASSQDQAGGPAGELFF,TGCGCCAGCAGCCAAGATCAAGCGGGGGGGCCTGCCGGGGAGCTGTTTTTT
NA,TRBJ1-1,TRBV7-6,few,CASSLLEDTEAFF,TGTGCCAGCAGCTTATTGGAGGACACTGAAGCTTTCTTT
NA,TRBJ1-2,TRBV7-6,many,CASSLLGRSTGYTF,TGTGCCAGCAGCTTATTGGGCAGGTCTACTGGCTACACCTTC
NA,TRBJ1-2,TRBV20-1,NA,CSAPLGPDRANYGYTF,TGCAGTGCCCCCCTTGGGCCGGACAGAGCTAACTATGGCTACACCTTC
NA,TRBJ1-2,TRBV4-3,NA,CASSQDNYRVGYGYTF,TGCGCCAGCAGCCAAGATAACTACAGGGTGGGCTATGGCTACACCTTC
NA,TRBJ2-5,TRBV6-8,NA,CASSYSFGEETQYF,TGTGCCAGCAGTTACTCGTTCGGGGAGGAGACCCAGTACTTC
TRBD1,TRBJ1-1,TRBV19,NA,CASTTKGQGWTEAFF,TGTGCCAGTACCACAAAGGGACAGGGGTGGACTGAAGCTTTCTTT
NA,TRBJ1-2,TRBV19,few,CASTGTSLNYGYTF,TGTGCCAGTACTGGGACGTCCCTTAACTATGGCTACACCTTC
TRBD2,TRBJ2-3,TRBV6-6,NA,CASSSSLAGSIDTQYF,TGTGCCAGCAGTTCCTCCTTAGCGGGGAGCATAGATACGCAGTATTTT
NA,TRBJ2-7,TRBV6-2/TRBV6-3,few,CASTSIYEQYF,TGTGCCAGCACCTCCATTTACGAGCAGTACTTC
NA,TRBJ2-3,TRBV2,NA,CATFLDLRTDTQYF,TGTGCCACCTTTCTGGACCTTCGCACAGATACGCAGTATTTT
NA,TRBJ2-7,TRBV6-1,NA,CASSEVEDRSYEQYF,TGTGCCAGCAGTGAAGTCGAGGACCGCTCCTACGAGCAGTACTTC
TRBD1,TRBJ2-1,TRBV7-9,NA,CASTPISGTGVYNEQFF,TGTGCCAGCACCCCGATCAGCGGGACAGGGGTCTACAATGAGCAGTTCTTC
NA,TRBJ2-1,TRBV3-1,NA,CASSSVLLPYNEQFF,TGTGCCAGCAGCTCAGTATTACTCCCATACAATGAGCAGTTCTTC
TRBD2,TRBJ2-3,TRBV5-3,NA,CASSEGTSFSF,TGTGCCAGCAGCGAGGGGACTAGTTTTTCCTTT